Listed below are T cell receptor beta chains from one sample, sequenced in a study of cytomegalovirus exposure and HLA in healthy donors. Clones were read by immunoSEQ multiplex PCR, and TCRdb kept only the in-frame ones, dropping some. In the table there are 150,000 to 200,000 clones, 65% to 85% of which are singletons. The sequencing input was PBMCs. These receptors were obtained from a woman aged 45-60 years in good health and CMV-seropositive. Both conserved end residues are part of each CDR3. The D gene is left open where the match is weak. The size of a clone is reported for some rows only, either as once, few or many, or as a class for expanded clones.

TGCGCCAGCAGCCAGGCCCGGGACAGGGGCGCCGGGGAGCTGTTTTTT,CASSQARDRGAGELFF,TRBV4-3,TRBJ2-2,.,TRBD1
TGTGCCAGCAGCTTTATGGGCGGAAACACCATATATTTT,CASSFMGGNTIYF,TRBV7-9,TRBJ1-3,.,.
TGTACCAGCAGCCAAGATCCGGGAGTTAAGGATGAGCAGTTCTTC,CTSSQDPGVKDEQFF,TRBV4-2,TRBJ2-1,.,.
TGCAGCGTCCCGATGGCGACAGGGGCCACAGATACGCAGTATTTT,CSVPMATGATDTQYF,TRBV29-1,TRBJ2-3,few,TRBD1
TGCGCCAGCAGCTGGCTGACCTCGGGACTACAAGAGACCCAGTACTTC,CASSWLTSGLQETQYF,TRBV5-1,TRBJ2-5,once,TRBD2
TGTGCCAGCAGTTACGCGGGTGGCGAGCAGTTCTTC,CASSYAGGEQFF,TRBV6-6,TRBJ2-1,.,.
TGTGCCACCCAAACCGGGACAGGGATAACCGGGGAGCTGTTTTTT,CATQTGTGITGELFF,TRBV6-1,TRBJ2-2,.,TRBD1
TGTGCCAGCAGCTCAACTCTTAGCACAGATACGCAGTATTTT,CASSSTLSTDTQYF,TRBV5-4,TRBJ2-3,.,.
TGCAGCGCTGGGACAGGGAGGACGAACACTGAAGCTTTCTTT,CSAGTGRTNTEAFF,TRBV29-1,TRBJ1-1,.,TRBD1
TGTGCCAGCAGTCTCATCGCGAACAGTGCAACTAATGAAAAACTGTTTTTT,CASSLIANSATNEKLFF,TRBV11-3,TRBJ1-4,few,.
TGTGCCAGCAGTCCCCGGACTGCAGACAATGAGCAGTTCTTC,CASSPRTADNEQFF,TRBV27,TRBJ2-1,.,.
TGTGCCAGCAGCCCCAGGGGGGCCTACAATGAGCAGTTCTTC,CASSPRGAYNEQFF,TRBV27,TRBJ2-1,.,.
TGTGCCAGTAGTATAGATACTAGCGGGGGGTCAAATGAGCAGTTCTTC,CASSIDTSGGSNEQFF,TRBV19,TRBJ2-1,.,TRBD2
TGCGCCAGCAGCTTGGAGGGCAGGGCTGAACAGCCCCAGCATTTT,CASSLEGRAEQPQHF,TRBV5-1,TRBJ1-5,.,.
TGTGCCACACGGGACACAGCGAACACCGGGGAGCTGTTTTTT,CATRDTANTGELFF,TRBV10-3,TRBJ2-2,.,.
TGTGCCAGCAGGACGACAGGGACTGAAGCTTTCTTT,CASRTTGTEAFF,TRBV21-1,TRBJ1-1,.,.
TGTGCCAGCAGTGAACCCCCCTCATGGCTAGCGGGAAGCGAGCAGTACTTC,CASSEPPSWLAGSEQYF,TRBV28,TRBJ2-7,.,TRBD2
TGTGCCAGCAGCTTAGGCCTCCCCAGGGACAGAAGAGATACGCAGTATTTT,CASSLGLPRDRRDTQYF,TRBV11-2,TRBJ2-3,.,TRBD1
TGTGCCAGCAGCTTAACAGGGCTGGATGAGCAGTTCTTC,CASSLTGLDEQFF,TRBV5-4,TRBJ2-1,.,.
TGTGCCATCAGACAAGGGACTAGCGGGAGTAGCTACCAGGAGACCCAGTACTTC,CAIRQGTSGSSYQETQYF,TRBV10-3,TRBJ2-5,few,TRBD2
TGTGCCAGCAGCTGGGGTTACAGGGATAACTATGGCTACACCTTC,CASSWGYRDNYGYTF,TRBV5-6,TRBJ1-2,.,.
TGTGCCAGTACCCCGGGGGGAGGGCACAATCAGCCCCAGCATTTT,CASTPGGGHNQPQHF,TRBV19,TRBJ1-5,.,.
TGTGCCAGCAGTTCCCTAGCACACGAGCAGTACTTC,CASSSLAHEQYF,TRBV28,TRBJ2-7,once,.
TGTGCCAGCAGCTTCAGGGCAGGGGGAAATGAGCAGTTCTTC,CASSFRAGGNEQFF,TRBV5-8,TRBJ2-1,.,TRBD1
TGCGCCAGCAGCCCCCAGGGCCTTCACCAAGAGACCCAGTACTTC,CASSPQGLHQETQYF,TRBV5-1,TRBJ2-5,.,.
TGTGCCAGCATCGGGACAGGGGTAGGTCAGCCCCAGCATTTT,CASIGTGVGQPQHF,TRBV28,TRBJ1-5,.,TRBD1
TGTGCTAGCAGCCTACAGGGGCCAGAGACCCAGTACTTC,CASSLQGPETQYF,TRBV7-7,TRBJ2-5,.,TRBD1
TGTGCCAGCAGCGTAGCTAGCGGGGGGTCATACTCCTACAATGAGCAGTTCTTC,CASSVASGGSYSYNEQFF,TRBV9,TRBJ2-1,once,TRBD2
TGTGCCAGCAGATTGACTCGACAGAATTATGAGCAGTTCTTC,CASRLTRQNYEQFF,TRBV27,TRBJ2-1,once,.
TGTGCCTGGACCGCTCACAGGGGAGGAAACTCACCCCTCCACTTT,CAWTAHRGGNSPLHF,TRBV30,TRBJ1-6,.,TRBD1
TGTGCCAGTAGTCCTGGCGGACAGCCCTACAATGAGCAGTTCTTC,CASSPGGQPYNEQFF,TRBV19,TRBJ2-1,.,.
TGTGCCAGCAGCGTTAACAGGGGTAACACCGGGGAGCTGTTTTTT,CASSVNRGNTGELFF,TRBV7-3,TRBJ2-2,once,TRBD1
TGTGCCAGCAGCAGGGGGCCCGGAAACACCATATATTTT,CASSRGPGNTIYF,TRBV28,TRBJ1-3,.,TRBD1
TGCGCCAGCAGCTTGAGACTAGCGGGTTACAATGAGCAGTTCTTC,CASSLRLAGYNEQFF,TRBV5-1,TRBJ2-1,.,TRBD2
TGCGCCAGCAGCGCGAGAGGGGAGGTCTACGAGCAGTACTTC,CASSARGEVYEQYF,TRBV5-1,TRBJ2-7,.,.
TGTGCCAGTAGTCTAATCGGGGAAGAGAATCAGCCCCAGCATTTT,CASSLIGEENQPQHF,TRBV19,TRBJ1-5,few,.
TGTGCCAGTAACCTCCGACCCGGGACAGGTCAAGGCGGAAGGTGGGCTTTCTTT,CASNLRPGTGQGGRWAFF,TRBV19,TRBJ1-1,.,TRBD1
TGTGCCAGCAGTGAGGGACAGGGGAACAATGAGCAGTTCTTC,CASSEGQGNNEQFF,TRBV6-4,TRBJ2-1,.,TRBD1
TGTGCCAGTAGTTCGGGTCTCCTTGGGAGCAATCAGCCCCAGCATTTT,CASSSGLLGSNQPQHF,TRBV19,TRBJ1-5,.,.
TGTGCCAGCAGCCCGGGACTAGCGGGAGGAGAGCAGTTCTTC,CASSPGLAGGEQFF,TRBV5-4,TRBJ2-1,.,TRBD2
TGTGCCAGCAGCGTCCACGCTGTAGACTCCTACAATGAGCAGTTCTTC,CASSVHAVDSYNEQFF,TRBV9,TRBJ2-1,.,.
TGTGCCAGCTCACCAGGAGCGGGCACTGAAGCTTTCTTT,CASSPGAGTEAFF,TRBV18,TRBJ1-1,few,.
TGTGCCAGCAGTGTAGACCCTCAGGGATACAATGAGCAGTTCTTC,CASSVDPQGYNEQFF,TRBV6-1,TRBJ2-1,.,.
TGTGCCATCAGGGACGGACTCCAAGAGACCCAGTACTTC,CAIRDGLQETQYF,TRBV10-3,TRBJ2-5,.,.
TGTGCCAGCAGCATACTAGCGGGGGGGCCTAATATCTACGAGCAGTACTTC,CASSILAGGPNIYEQYF,TRBV7-2,TRBJ2-7,.,TRBD2
TGTGCCAGCAGCTCGACAGGGCTTCGCTACAATGAGCAGTTCTTC,CASSSTGLRYNEQFF,TRBV7-9,TRBJ2-1,.,TRBD1
TGCGCCAGCAGCTTGGCCACGGGGACTCCCACTGAAGCTTTCTTT,CASSLATGTPTEAFF,TRBV5-1,TRBJ1-1,.,.
TGTGCCAGCAGCTTAGACTATTACCAAGAGACCCAGTACTTC,CASSLDYYQETQYF,TRBV7-2,TRBJ2-5,.,.
TGCGCCAGCAGCTCTGCGGGACTCTCCTACGAGCAGTACTTC,CASSSAGLSYEQYF,TRBV5-1,TRBJ2-7,.,.
TGTGCCTGGACGGGACAGGGGTCCTACGAGCAGTACTTC,CAWTGQGSYEQYF,TRBV30,TRBJ2-7,once,TRBD1
TGTGCCAGCAGCCAAGATGGTGTAGCAGGGGAGACCCAGTACTTC,CASSQDGVAGETQYF,TRBV4-2,TRBJ2-5,.,.
TGTGCCAGCAGCCCCCAACAACCCCTCCACTTT,CASSPQQPLHF,TRBV9,TRBJ1-6,.,.
TGTGCCATCGAGGGGACTAGCGGGCCACGGCAGTACTTC,CAIEGTSGPRQYF,TRBV10-3,TRBJ2-7,.,TRBD2
TGTGCCAGCAGTTTAATTGTGGGGGGTGAGCAGTTCTTC,CASSLIVGGEQFF,TRBV27,TRBJ2-1,once,.
TGCGCCAGCAGCCAAGATTGGGTGGGTGGCGGATACGACTATGGCTACACCTTC,CASSQDWVGGGYDYGYTF,TRBV4-3,TRBJ1-2,once,.
TGTGCCAGCAGCGTAATATACAATGAGCAGTTCTTC,CASSVIYNEQFF,TRBV7-9,TRBJ2-1,.,.
TGTGCCAGTTCCAGGACAGGGGTCTACGAGCAGTACTTC,CASSRTGVYEQYF,TRBV19,TRBJ2-7,.,TRBD1